Shown below are 3 T cell receptor beta chains from a single sample sequenced in a study of cytotoxic CD8 clonotypes in ibrutinib-treated CLL. Here immunoSEQ multiplex PCR was the method, and the copy in TCRdb shows in-frame clones only, minus some. The table has fewer than 400,000 clones, 60% to 80% seen once. The sample consisted of PBMCs, taken after 36 months of ibrutinib treatment. These receptors all come from a human donor with chronic lymphocytic leukemia.

J is TRBJ2-7 and V is TRBV27; 8 nucleotides agree with TRBD2. J lost 3 bases, V lost 2 bases, and 18 bases had no gene match. CDR3 length: 19 residues. The germline V gene encodes CDR1 MNHEY and CDR2 SMNVEV (reference sequence). CDR3 in DNA: TGTGCCAGCAGTTTACAACCGGGACGGATAGCGGGATTAGGCTACGAGCAGTACTTC. Protein product: CASSLQPGRIAGLGYEQYF.

The rearrangement links TRBV28 to TRBJ2-1; 8 bases agree with TRBD2. This CDR3 region has 15 residues. Germline-derived CDR1 and CDR2 are MDHEN and SYDVKM. Germline trimming cut 3 bases from V and 10 bases from J; bases unmatched to any gene: 11. Here the CDR3 reads CASSFRTSPVEEQFF. DNA of the CDR3: TGTGCCAGCAGTTTTAGGACTAGCCCGGTGGAGGAGCAGTTCTTC.

The chain links TRBV19 to TRBJ2-1; 10 nucleotides align to TRBD2. Trimming took 7 bases from V and 7 from J; bases not matched to a gene: 7. The length of the CDR3 is 14 residues. CDR1 and CDR2 (germline): LNHDA, SQIVND (reference sequence). DNA for the CDR3: TGTGCCAGTAAGCGGCTAGCGGGAGTTAATGAGCAGTTCTTC. Protein: CASKRLAGVNEQFF.